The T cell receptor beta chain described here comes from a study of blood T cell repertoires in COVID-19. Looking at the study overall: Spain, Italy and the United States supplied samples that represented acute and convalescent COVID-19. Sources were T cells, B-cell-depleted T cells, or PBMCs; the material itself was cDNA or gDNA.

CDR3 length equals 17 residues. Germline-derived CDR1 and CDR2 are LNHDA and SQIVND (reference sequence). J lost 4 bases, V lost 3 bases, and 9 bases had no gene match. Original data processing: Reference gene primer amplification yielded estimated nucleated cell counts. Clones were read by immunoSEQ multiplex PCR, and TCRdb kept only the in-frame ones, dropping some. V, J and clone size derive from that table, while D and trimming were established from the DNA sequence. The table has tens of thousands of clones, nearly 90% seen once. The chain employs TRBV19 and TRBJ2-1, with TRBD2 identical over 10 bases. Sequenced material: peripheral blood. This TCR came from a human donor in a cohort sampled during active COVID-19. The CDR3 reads CASSMSAGTSAYNEQFF. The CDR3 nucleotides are TGTGCCAGTAGTATGAGCGCCGGGACTAGCGCTTACAATGAGCAGTTCTTC. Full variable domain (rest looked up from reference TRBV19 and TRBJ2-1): DGGITQSPKYLFRKEGQNVTLSCEQNLNHDAMYWYRQDPGQGLRLIYYSQIVNDFQKGDIAEGYSVSREKKESFPLTVTSAQKNPTAFYLCASSMSAGTSAYNEQFFGPGTRLTVL.